This T cell receptor beta chain was documented in a study of T cell repertoires in cytomegalovirus infection. TCRdb re-analysed the reads in MiXCR, keeping a single row per CDR3 protein. The table records fewer than 350,000 distinct CDR3 sequences, approximately 9.5% of them present only once. A few counts support this clonotype. This CDR3 spans 14 amino acids. Trimming removed 4 bases from V and 3 bases from J, with 10 bases in between. CDR1 and CDR2 (germline): MNHNS, SASEGT. The V and J genes are TRBV6-1 and TRBJ1-5, with D maybe TRBD1 (6 bases). The sequence came from a human donor in good health (CMV status not recorded). Some clones in this sample may be carry-over from other donors' samples. The sequenced material came from PBMCs. In DNA form, the CDR3 reads TGTGCCAGCAGTGCGACAGGTATCAATCAGCCCCAGCATTTT. Translating it yields CASSATGINQPQHF.